This T cell receptor beta chain was recovered during a study of monozygotic twins with inflammatory bowel disease. Germline loops: CDR1 SGHKS, CDR2 YYEKEE (reference sequence). The CDR3 is 16 residues long. A word on this clonotype: The target antigen is unknown.

Study-level results: Evidence failed to back one strong IBD-linked signal or clonotype. By inverse Simpson index, TCRbeta diversity was lower in IBD patients than in healthy co-twins. Discordant twins showed the same repertoire similarity as concordant twins, possibly from limited power.

Every TCR library drew on about 3,300 ng of total RNA. TCRdb reanalyzed the 5' RACE reads, giving one entry per CDR3 protein sequence and no DNA. Its listing shows approximately 380,000 distinct CDR3 sequences. Sequenced input: blood. This clonotype was obtained from a human donor with ulcerative colitis or Crohn's disease, or a healthy co-twin of an affected twin (not recorded which). V gene TRBV5-5 combines with J gene TRBJ2-1; the D call from TCRdb, TRBD1, cannot be confirmed without DNA. CDR3 residues: CASRSQGAVAYNEQFF.